Below, 16 T cell receptor beta chains from the same sample are listed, as sequenced in a study of T cells in Graves' hyperthyroidism and ophthalmopathy. TCR beta CDR3 regions were amplified from RNA. The HTBI set primed first-round TCR CDR3 RT-PCR. TCRdb reanalysed the multiplex PCR reads using MiXCR and keeps one entry per CDR3 protein. Among more than 500,000 distinct CDR3 sequences, more than 15% were seen once, and the ten largest hold 25% to 30%. Material for sequencing was blood. These receptors came from a woman in her thirties with Graves' ophthalmopathy.

This clonotype turned up a few times. V gene TRBV11-2 combines with J gene TRBJ2-1, with D perhaps matching TRBD2 (6 bases). The CDR3 is 16 amino acids. Germline V gene data show CDR1 as SGHAT and CDR2 as FQNNGV. V was trimmed by 4 bases and J by 6 bases, leaving 19 bases between them. DNA of the CDR3: TGTGCCAGCAGCTCCGACCTAGCGATGGTAGGCAATGAGCAGTTCTTC. Translated: CASSSDLAMVGNEQFF. The whole variable domain, remainder taken from reference TRBV11-2 and TRBJ2-1, is EAGVAQSPRYKIIEKRQSVAFWCNPISGHATLYWYQQILGQGPKLLIQFQNNGVVDDSQLPKDRFSAERLKGVDSTLKIQPAKLEDSAVYLCASSSDLAMVGNEQFFGPGTRLTVL.

This clonotype showed up many times. The J gene is TRBJ2-7, the V gene TRBV20-1; maybe TRBD1 (5 bases). V was clipped by 0 bases and J by 3 bases, with 18 bases between them. The CDR3 contains 16 residues. The germline CDR1 and CDR2 sequences are DFQATT and SNEGSKA (reference sequence). CDR3 in DNA: TGCAGTGCTAGAGATCTAGTTGGCCAGGGTGGCTACGAGCAGTACTTC. Translation gives CSARDLVGQGGYEQYF.

The chain uses TRBV6-2 or TRBV6-3 and TRBJ2-2; 13 bases align to TRBD2. Germline V gene sequence: CDR1 MNHEY, CDR2 SVGEGT. J was trimmed by 2 bases and V by 2 bases; bases with no gene match: 5. The length of the CDR3 is 18 residues. The CDR3 sequence: CASSYVGLAGPNTGELFF. In nucleotides, the CDR3 is TGTGCCAGCAGTTACGTGGGACTAGCGGGACCTAACACCGGGGAGCTGTTTTTT.

This clonotype was recorded many times. The chain links TRBV2 to TRBJ2-2; weak D call: TRBD2 (5 bases). Between the trimmed V and J ends, which lost 5 bases and 0 bases, there was a span of 10 bases. The germline CDR1 and CDR2 sequences are SNHLY and FYNNEI. The CDR3 has 15 amino acids. This chain's CDR3 is CASSLAEANTGELFF. The DNA of the CDR3 is TGTGCCAGCAGTCTAGCCGAAGCGAACACCGGGGAGCTGTTTTTT.

This clonotype was observed many times. The chain recombines TRBV7-2 with TRBJ2-5, with D possibly TRBD2 on 6 matching bases. Trimming cost V 5 bases and J 4 bases, with 17 bases left between them. Germline V gives CDR1 SGHTA, CDR2 FQGNSA. The CDR3 loop spans 15 amino acids. The chain's CDR3 is CASSPPLARGETQYF. The CDR3, as DNA: TGTGCCAGCAGCCCTCCCCTAGCGAGGGGAGAGACCCAGTACTTC. The complete variable domain, with remaining parts taken from reference TRBV7-2 and TRBJ2-5, reads GAGVSQSPSNKVTEKGKDVELRCDPISGHTALYWYRQSLGQGLEFLIYFQGNSAPDKSGLPSDRFSAERTGGSVSTLTIQRTQQEDSAVYLCASSPPLARGETQYFGPGTRLLVL.

In its sample, this clonotype was seen many times. J is TRBJ2-7 and V is TRBV27; D uncertain. Between the trimmed V and J ends, which lost 6 bases and 3 bases, there was a span of 12 bases. The CDR3 totals 13 residues. From germline, CDR1 is MNHEY and CDR2 SMNVEV (reference sequence). The CDR3 loop reads CASSSFRGYEQYF. The CDR3 nucleotides read TGTGCCAGCAGCTCCTTTCGTGGCTACGAGCAGTACTTC.

The chain employs TRBV5-1 and TRBJ2-2; 8 nucleotides line up with TRBD2. In germline, CDR1 is SGHRS, CDR2 YFSETQ. This CDR3 is built from 14 residues. The V gene end was trimmed by 4 bases and the J gene end by 6 bases; junction bases not matched to a gene: 5. The CDR3 DNA follows: TGCGCCAGCAGCGAAGCGGGAGTGGCCGGGGAGCTGTTTTTT. This encodes CASSEAGVAGELFF.

J is TRBJ1-2 and V is TRBV9, with D hard to call. This CDR3 spans 15 amino acids. The V end was cut by 0 bases, the J end by 1 base, with 10 bases between. Germline V lookup: CDR1 SGDLS, CDR2 YYNGEE. Here the CDR3 reads CASSVESNSNYGYTF. The CDR3 nucleotides read TGTGCCAGCAGCGTAGAGTCCAACAGTAACTATGGCTACACCTTC.

This clonotype was counted at least ten times. The J gene is TRBJ1-4, the V gene TRBV20-1; D gene ambiguous. Trimming left V 4 bases short and J 0 bases short, with 9 bases between. Germline V CDR1 and CDR2: DFQATT, SNEGSKA (reference sequence). The CDR3 is 14 amino acids. In DNA, the CDR3 is TGCAGTGCTAAAGGGTTTGCAACTAATGAAAAACTGTTTTTT. Protein: CSAKGFATNEKLFF.

In this sample, this clonotype turned up many times. The rearrangement joins TRBV20-1 to TRBJ2-3, with D perhaps assigned TRBD1 or TRBD2 (5 bases each). V lost 1 base, J lost 4 bases, and 18 bases lay in between. The CDR3 spans 16 residues. Looked up from germline, CDR1 is DFQATT and CDR2 is SNEGSKA (reference sequence). DNA of the CDR3: TGCAGTGCTAGAGCTGGGGGACCCCTTCGTGCAGATACGCAGTATTTT. It yields the protein CSARAGGPLRADTQYF.

The gene calls are TRBV29-1 and TRBJ1-2; TRBD1 matches 11 bases. Germline V gene sequence: CDR1 SQVTM, CDR2 ANQGSEA. This CDR3 spans 13 amino acids. The ends lost 6 bases at V and 5 bases at J; junction bases unmatched: 5. This CDR3 is CSVGRDRGYGYTF. CDR3 coding DNA: TGCAGCGTGGGAAGGGACAGGGGGTATGGCTACACCTTC.

The V and J genes are TRBV9 and TRBJ2-5, with D possibly matching TRBD2 (6 bases). Trimming left V 3 bases short and J 7 bases short, with 16 bases between. This CDR3 is 14 amino acids long. CDR1 is SGDLS and CDR2 is YYNGEE in the germline V gene. The CDR3 loop is CASSARTGLGTQYF. CDR3 sequence (DNA): TGTGCCAGCAGCGCCAGGACGGGACTTGGGACCCAGTACTTC.

The gene calls are TRBV11-2 and TRBJ2-3; D gene ambiguous. The V and J ends lost 5 bases and 0 bases respectively, with 15 bases between them. CDR1 is SGHAT, CDR2 FQNNGV, per germline. CDR3 length: 16 amino acids. The CDR3 nucleotides read TGTGCCAGCAGCGTAGGACGGTCGCCTAGCACAGATACGCAGTATTTT. This gives the protein CASSVGRSPSTDTQYF. Full variable domain (outside the CDR3, taken from reference TRBV11-2 and TRBJ2-3): EAGVAQSPRYKIIEKRQSVAFWCNPISGHATLYWYQQILGQGPKLLIQFQNNGVVDDSQLPKDRFSAERLKGVDSTLKIQPAKLEDSAVYLCASSVGRSPSTDTQYFGPGTRLTVL.

The rearrangement joins TRBV29-1 to TRBJ2-7; D is perhaps TRBD2 (5 bases). Trimming left V 4 bases short and J 4 bases short, with 11 bases between. The CDR3 is 12 amino acids. The germline CDR1 and CDR2 sequences are SQVTM and ANQGSEA. CDR3 DNA sequence: TGCAGCGTTGCGAGGGAAGGATACGAGCAGTACTTC. Amino acids: CSVAREGYEQYF.

The chain combines TRBV27 with TRBJ2-5, with unresolved D. Trimming stripped 6 bases from V and 10 bases from J, with 12 bases between. The CDR3 runs 11 residues. In germline, CDR1 is MNHEY, CDR2 SMNVEV (reference sequence). CDR3 region: CASSLGRDQYF. CDR3 sequence (DNA): TGTGCCAGCAGCCTGGGTAGGGACCAGTACTTC.

This clonotype occurred a few times. V gene TRBV5-1 combines with J gene TRBJ1-5, with 8 nucleotides matching TRBD1. This CDR3 is 17 amino acids long. The junction had 11 bases not matched to a gene; V was cut back by 4 bases and J by 2 bases. The germline V gene encodes CDR1 SGHRS and CDR2 YFSETQ. Here the CDR3 DNA reads TGCGCCAGCAGCCCCGGGACAGGTAGCATACGCAATCAGCCCCAGCATTTT. Its translation: CASSPGTGSIRNQPQHF.